The 3 T cell receptor beta chains below were found in one sample sequenced in a study of blood T cell repertoires in COVID-19. Sequencing was performed with immunoSEQ multiplex PCR; in TCRdb, only in-frame clones are kept and a portion is missing. The sample lists some 140,000 clones; roughly 76% were seen once. The sequenced sample was peripheral blood. Receptors originate from an elderly man with acute or convalescent COVID-19.

This clone came up a few times. The V call is TRBV3-1 (or the pseudogene TRBV3-2), the J call TRBJ2-5, with D possibly matching TRBD2 (6 bases). This CDR3 spans 14 amino acids. V lost 1 base, J lost 5 bases, and 11 bases lay in between. Germline V gene sequence: CDR1 LGHDT, CDR2 YNNKEL (reference sequence). This chain's CDR3 is CASSQGGAFETQYF. The DNA for the CDR3 is TGTGCCAGCAGCCAAGGCGGGGCTTTTGAGACCCAGTACTTC.

A single count supports this clone. The chain is built from TRBV6-1 and TRBJ2-1, with 10 bases that match TRBD2. Germline CDR1 is MNHNS and CDR2 is SASEGT. This CDR3 is 17 amino acids long. Germline trimming cut 1 base from V and 4 bases from J; bases unmatched to any gene: 7. The CDR3, as DNA: TGTGCCAGCAGTGAAGGGGCTAGCGGGGGTTTATACAATGAGCAGTTCTTC. This gives the protein CASSEGASGGLYNEQFF.

The CDR3 loop reads CASSPKWDRETDTQYF. The CDR3, as DNA: TGTGCCAGCAGCCCCAAATGGGACAGGGAGACAGATACGCAGTATTTT. The chain couples TRBV5-6 to TRBJ2-3; 9 bases fit TRBD1. CDR3 size: 16 residues. CDR1 is SGHDT and CDR2 is YYEEEE in the germline V gene. V dropped 4 bases and J dropped 3; count of bases not matched to a gene: 9.